These 17 T cell receptor beta chains were all obtained from the same sample, sequenced in a study of blood T cell repertoires in COVID-19 (dated by TCRdb to 2020 to 2022). Library method: the immunoSEQ multiplex PCR assay. TCRdb mirrors the immuneACCESS table, restricted to in-frame sequences. Some clones are absent from its copies; in checked studies, under half trace to an unresolved V gene, and the reason for the others is unknown. This sample lists about 63,000 clones; approximately 75% were detected once. The ten largest clones represent roughly 30% of the sample. The specimen was peripheral blood. Source of these receptors: a man aged 60 to 75 with COVID-19, enrolled during active disease.

The chain combines TRBV10-3 with TRBJ2-3; 9 bases agree with TRBD2. Looked up from germline, CDR1 is ENHRY and CDR2 is SYGVKD. This CDR3 spans 14 amino acids. V lost 7 bases and J lost 4; bases outside the gene matches: 6. CDR3 region: CAIKRGVEADTQYF. In nucleotides, the CDR3 is TGTGCCATCAAGCGGGGGGTAGAGGCAGATACGCAGTATTTT.

The chain combines TRBV6-5 with TRBJ1-1, with D possibly matching TRBD1 (6 bases). Germline V gene data show CDR1 as MNHEY and CDR2 as SVGAGI. CDR3 length equals 13 residues. V lost 6 bases and J lost 1, with 9 bases in between. The CDR3 protein is CASRGQWNTEAFF. The CDR3 nucleotides read TGTGCCAGCAGGGGACAATGGAACACTGAAGCTTTCTTT.

The chain recombines TRBV3-1 (or the pseudogene TRBV3-2) with TRBJ2-1; 7 bases align to TRBD1. The CDR3 is made up of 16 amino acids. V dropped 2 bases and J dropped 2; count of bases not matched to a gene: 6. From germline, CDR1 is LGHDT and CDR2 YNNKEL (reference sequence). The CDR3 sequence: CASSQLQGKPYNEQFF. In DNA, the CDR3 is TGTGCCAGCAGCCAATTACAGGGGAAACCCTACAATGAGCAGTTCTTC.

The V call is TRBV18, the J call TRBJ2-7; 7 bases align to TRBD1. Looked up from germline, CDR1 is KGHSH and CDR2 is LQKENI. V shed 0 bases and J 3 bases; nucleotides not matched to a gene: 5. There are 15 residues in the CDR3. CDR3 in amino acids: CASSPPRQGVYEQYF. Here the CDR3 DNA reads TGTGCCAGCTCACCACCGAGACAGGGAGTCTACGAGCAGTACTTC.

V gene TRBV27 combines with J gene TRBJ1-2; tentative D call: TRBD1 (6 bases). CDR3 size: 14 residues. V was trimmed by 5 bases and J by 5 bases, leaving 15 bases between them. Germline V CDR1 and CDR2: MNHEY, SMNVEV (reference sequence). CDR3 amino acids: CASSLSTGAYGYTF. The CDR3 coding sequence is TGTGCCAGCAGTCTCTCGACAGGAGCATATGGCTACACCTTC.

V and J are TRBV25-1 and TRBJ2-3; 10 nucleotides align to TRBD2. Germline CDR1 and CDR2: MGHDK and SYGVNS. Trimming took 1 base from V and 4 from J; bases not matched to a gene: 8. CDR3 size: 17 residues. Written as DNA, the CDR3 is TGTGCCAGCAGTGAATCCGCTAGCGGGAGACCAGCAGATACGCAGTATTTT. The encoded protein is CASSESASGRPADTQYF.

This clone was seen a single time. The rearrangement uses TRBV6-1 and TRBJ2-3; 12 bases are shared with TRBD2. J was trimmed by 4 bases and V by 0 bases; bases with no gene match: 5. Germline values: CDR1 MNHNS, CDR2 SASEGT. The CDR3 consists of 17 residues. The CDR3 region has the DNA TGTGCCAGCAGTGAAGCGTTCGCTAGCGGGGGGGCAGATACGCAGTATTTT. This codes for CASSEAFASGGADTQYF.

The V and J genes are TRBV19 and TRBJ2-3; maybe TRBD2 (6 bases). Germline CDR1 reads LNHDA; CDR2 reads SQIVND (reference sequence). Deletions cut 7 bases from V and 5 bases from J, with 13 bases between. The CDR3 loop spans 13 amino acids. This CDR3 is CASKSGGGDTQYF. Here the CDR3 DNA reads TGTGCCAGTAAGTCCGGGGGAGGAGATACGCAGTATTTT. Full variable domain (missing parts from reference TRBV19 and TRBJ2-3): DGGITQSPKYLFRKEGQNVTLSCEQNLNHDAMYWYRQDPGQGLRLIYYSQIVNDFQKGDIAEGYSVSREKKESFPLTVTSAQKNPTAFYLCASKSGGGDTQYFGPGTRLTVL.

V gene TRBV7-9 combines with J gene TRBJ1-4, with D perhaps matching TRBD1 (5 bases). Trimming shortened V by 5 bases and J by 8 bases, and 15 bases separated the two germline ends. The CDR3 consists of 14 residues. Germline loops: CDR1 SEHNR, CDR2 FQNEAQ (reference sequence). In DNA, the CDR3 is TGTGCCAGCAGCCCGGAGGGGAGAGGCGAAAAACTGTTTTTT. Residues: CASSPEGRGEKLFF.

The chain is built from TRBV6-2 or TRBV6-3 and TRBJ1-5; unclear D gene. The CDR3 has 14 amino acids. Germline V gene data show CDR1 as MNHEY and CDR2 as SVGEGT. V lost 3 bases, J lost 6 bases, and 12 bases lay in between. The CDR3 region has the DNA TGTGCCAGCAGTTATTGGGGAGAAGCTCAGCCCCAGCATTTT. It codes for CASSYWGEAQPQHF.

The rearrangement links TRBV18 to TRBJ2-5, with D possibly being TRBD1 (5 bases). V lost 5 bases, J lost 0 bases, and 10 bases lay in between. The CDR3 runs to 14 residues. From germline, CDR1 is KGHSH and CDR2 LQKENI. CDR3 region: CASSEQAYQETQYF. CDR3 coding DNA: TGTGCCAGCTCAGAACAGGCATACCAAGAGACCCAGTACTTC.

A few counts support this clone. The chain carries TRBV27 and TRBJ2-7, with 11 bases fitting TRBD2. CDR3 length equals 16 residues. CDR1 is MNHEY, CDR2 SMNVEV, per germline (reference sequence). V lost 2 bases to trimming and J lost 2 bases; unmatched junction nucleotides: 5. CDR3 sequence (DNA): TGTGCCAGCAGTTTAACTGGGACTAGCGGAGCCTACGAGCAGTACTTC. Its protein is CASSLTGTSGAYEQYF.

The rearrangement joins TRBV7-3 to TRBJ2-1, with TRBD1 as a possible D gene (6 bases). Germline V CDR1 and CDR2: SGHTA, FQGTGA. The CDR3 consists of 14 residues. V lost 5 bases to trimming and J lost 8 bases, with 16 bases between them. For the CDR3, the DNA is TGTGCCAGCAGCGGAGCGAACAGGGAAGATGAGCAGTTCTTC. It translates to CASSGANREDEQFF.

The genes are TRBV19 and TRBJ2-2, with no clear D. The germline CDR1 and CDR2 sequences are LNHDA and SQIVND (reference sequence). This CDR3 is 14 amino acids long. V was pared by 4 bases and J by 3 bases, with 9 bases between. CDR3 sequence reads: CASSTLRDTGELFF. The CDR3 nucleotides are TGTGCCAGTAGTACCCTCCGGGACACCGGGGAGCTGTTTTTT.

V usage is TRBV14 and J usage is TRBJ2-3, with 7 bases identical to TRBD2. Germline V gene data show CDR1 as SGHDN and CDR2 as FVKESK. Losses at the gene ends were 5 bases for V and 2 bases for J; bases not matched to a gene: 7. The CDR3 sequence is 15 residues long. CDR3 sequence (DNA): TGTGCCAGCAGCGGGGGACTACCAGACACAGATACGCAGTATTTT. Encoded protein: CASSGGLPDTDTQYF. Using reference TRBV14 and TRBJ2-3 for the parts outside the CDR3, the full variable domain is EAGVTQFPSHSVIEKGQTVTLRCDPISGHDNLYWYRRVMGKEIKFLLHFVKESKQDESGMPNNRFLAERTGGTYSTLKVQPAELEDSGVYFCASSGGLPDTDTQYFGPGTRLTVL.

The V gene is TRBV5-1, the J gene TRBJ2-1; TRBD1 agrees at 9 bases. CDR1 is SGHRS and CDR2 is YFSETQ in the germline V gene. The CDR3 covers 14 residues. The V segment lost 4 bases and the J segment 4 bases; nucleotides outside the gene matches: 3. For the CDR3, the DNA is TGCGCCAGCAGCCCCGGACAGGGGTACAATGAGCAGTTCTTC. It is translated as CASSPGQGYNEQFF. The variable domain in full, with the rest retrieved from reference TRBV5-1 and TRBJ2-1, is KAGVTQTPRYLIKTRGQQVTLSCSPISGHRSVSWYQQTPGQGLQFLFEYFSETQRNKGNFPGRFSGRQFSNSRSEMNVSTLELGDSALYLCASSPGQGYNEQFFGPGTRLTVL.

The chain uses TRBV6-1 and TRBJ2-7, with 9 bases aligning to TRBD2. CDR3 length equals 14 residues. The germline V gene encodes CDR1 MNHNS and CDR2 SASEGT. V lost 3 bases and J lost 1; bases outside the gene matches: 1. The CDR3 DNA follows: TGTGCCAGCAGTGAGCTAGCGGGGTCCTACGAGCAGTACTTC. Protein product: CASSELAGSYEQYF.